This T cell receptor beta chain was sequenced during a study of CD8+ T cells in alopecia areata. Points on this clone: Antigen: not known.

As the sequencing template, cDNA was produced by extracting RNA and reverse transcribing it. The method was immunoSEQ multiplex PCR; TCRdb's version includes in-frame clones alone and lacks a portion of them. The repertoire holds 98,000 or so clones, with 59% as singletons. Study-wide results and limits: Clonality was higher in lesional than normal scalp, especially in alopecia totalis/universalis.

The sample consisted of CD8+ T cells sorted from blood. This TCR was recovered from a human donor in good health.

CDR3 sequence: CASSQRDRGPVTQYF. CDR3 in DNA: TGCGCCAGCAGTCAAAGGGACAGGGGACCTGTAACGCAGTATTTT. V usage is TRBV23-1 and J usage is TRBJ2-3, with 10 bases fitting TRBD1. TRBV23-1 is noted as an ORF with a role that remains uncertain. The CDR3 runs 15 residues. With 2 bases clipped from V and 9 bases from J, the junction kept 8 bases outside the gene matches.